The entry below describes one TCR beta chain. Its antigen is not known. This entry comes from a study of cytomegalovirus exposure and HLA in healthy donors. Background on the study: Later analysis reported that the roughly 130 validation repertoires shared the platform of the roughly 700 first-cohort repertoires. Study results and limitations: Among TCR beta chains, those listed as cytomegalovirus-associated numbered over 150. Reports showed the classifier diagnosing cytomegalovirus status with high specificity and sensitivity.

Trimming removed 2 bases at V and 4 bases at J, with 12 bases between. From germline, CDR1 is LGHNA and CDR2 YSLEER. This CDR3 spans 16 amino acids. The method was immunoSEQ multiplex PCR; TCRdb's version includes in-frame clones alone and lacks a portion of them. The profile shows 100,000 to 150,000 clones, 89% of them singletons. The rearrangement joins TRBV4-3 to TRBJ2-6, with unresolved D. The material sequenced was PBMCs. This clonotype was sampled from a woman aged 18-29 years in good health and CMV-seronegative. The CDR3 protein is CASSQSLVPGANVLTF. The CDR3 DNA reads TGCGCCAGCAGCCAATCCTTAGTCCCCGGGGCCAACGTCCTGACTTTC.